This T cell receptor (beta chain) stems from a study of OX40 agonist ivuxolimab in advanced cancers. Study-wide findings and caveats: The mean number of expanded clones was higher in CD8+ T cells than in CD4+.

Assay used: immunoSEQ multiplex PCR; TCRdb lists only in-frame clones, some missing. In the table there are under 100,000 clones, under 95% of which are singletons. Note on this clone: The antigen is undetermined.

CDR1 and CDR2 from the germline V gene are SGHDT and YYEEEE. The CDR3 length is 14 residues. Trimming shortened V by 2 bases and J by 7 bases, and 15 bases separated the two germline ends. The chain is built from TRBV5-6 and TRBJ1-2, with D perhaps TRBD1 (6 bases). The input for sequencing was CD4+ or CD8+ T cells sorted from blood, taken in a trial of the OX40 agonist ivuxolimab. The TCR comes from an adult with an advanced solid tumor such as melanoma, head and neck, liver or kidney cancer. CDR3: CASSFPHRDGGYTF. Here the CDR3 DNA reads TGTGCCAGCAGCTTTCCTCACAGGGATGGTGGCTACACCTTC.